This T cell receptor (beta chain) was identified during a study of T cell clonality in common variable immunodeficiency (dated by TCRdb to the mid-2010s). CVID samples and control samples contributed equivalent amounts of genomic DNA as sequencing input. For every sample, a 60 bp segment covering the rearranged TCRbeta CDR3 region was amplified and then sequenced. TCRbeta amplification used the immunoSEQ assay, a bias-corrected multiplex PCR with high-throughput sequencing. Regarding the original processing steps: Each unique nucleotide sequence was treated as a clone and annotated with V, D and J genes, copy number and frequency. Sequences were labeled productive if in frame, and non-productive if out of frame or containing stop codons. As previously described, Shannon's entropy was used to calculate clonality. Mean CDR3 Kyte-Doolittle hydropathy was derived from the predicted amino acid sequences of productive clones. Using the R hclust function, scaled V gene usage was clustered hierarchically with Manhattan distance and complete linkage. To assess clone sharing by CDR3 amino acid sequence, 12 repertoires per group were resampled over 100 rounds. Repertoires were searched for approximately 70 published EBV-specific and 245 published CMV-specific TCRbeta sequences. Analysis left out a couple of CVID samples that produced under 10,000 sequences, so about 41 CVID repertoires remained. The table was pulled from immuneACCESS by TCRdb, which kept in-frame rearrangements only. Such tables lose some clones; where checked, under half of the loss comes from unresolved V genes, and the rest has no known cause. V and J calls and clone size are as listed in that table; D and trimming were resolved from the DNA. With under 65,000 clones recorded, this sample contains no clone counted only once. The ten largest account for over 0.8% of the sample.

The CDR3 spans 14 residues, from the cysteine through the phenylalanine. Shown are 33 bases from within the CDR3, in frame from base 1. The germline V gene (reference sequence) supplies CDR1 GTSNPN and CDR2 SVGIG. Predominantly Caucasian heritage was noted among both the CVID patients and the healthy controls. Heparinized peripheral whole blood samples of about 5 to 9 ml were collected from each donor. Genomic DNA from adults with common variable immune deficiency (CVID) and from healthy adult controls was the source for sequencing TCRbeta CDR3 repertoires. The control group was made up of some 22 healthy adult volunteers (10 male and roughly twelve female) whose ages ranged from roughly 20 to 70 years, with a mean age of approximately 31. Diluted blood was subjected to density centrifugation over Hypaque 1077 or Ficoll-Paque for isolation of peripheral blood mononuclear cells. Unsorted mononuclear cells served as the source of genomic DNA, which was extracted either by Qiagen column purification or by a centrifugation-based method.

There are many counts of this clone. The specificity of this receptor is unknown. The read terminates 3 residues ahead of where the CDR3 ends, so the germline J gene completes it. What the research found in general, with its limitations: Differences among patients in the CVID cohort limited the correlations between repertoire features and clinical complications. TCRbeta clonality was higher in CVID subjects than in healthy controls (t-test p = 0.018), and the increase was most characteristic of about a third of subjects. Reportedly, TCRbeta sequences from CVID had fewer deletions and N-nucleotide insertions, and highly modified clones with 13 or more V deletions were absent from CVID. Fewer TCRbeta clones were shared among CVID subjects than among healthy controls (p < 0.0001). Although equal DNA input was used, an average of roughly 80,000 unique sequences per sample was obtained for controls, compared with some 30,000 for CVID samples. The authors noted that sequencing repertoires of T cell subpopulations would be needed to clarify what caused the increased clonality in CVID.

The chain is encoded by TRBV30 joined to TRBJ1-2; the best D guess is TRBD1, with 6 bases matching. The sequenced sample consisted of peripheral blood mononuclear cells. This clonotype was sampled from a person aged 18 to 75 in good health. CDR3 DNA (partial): TGTGCCTGGAGATCGGGACACCCGACGTCGGGC. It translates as CAWRSGHPTSG. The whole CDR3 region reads CAWRSGHPTSGYTF. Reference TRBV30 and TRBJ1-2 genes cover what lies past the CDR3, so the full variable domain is SQTIHQWPATLVQPVGSPLSLECTVEGTSNPNLYWYRQAAGRGLQLLFYSVGIGQISSEVPQNLSASRPQDRQFILSSKKLLLSDSGFYLCAWRSGHPTSGYTFGSGTRLTVV.